Following are 24 T cell receptor beta chains from one sample sequenced in a study of cytomegalovirus exposure and HLA in healthy donors. PCR involved 60 Vbeta and 13 Jbeta primers. The method was immunoSEQ multiplex PCR; TCRdb's version includes in-frame clones alone and lacks a portion of them. The sample contains 90,000 to 100,000 clones, over 65% of which appear only once. The specimen was PBMCs. These receptors came from a man aged 50 to 60 in good health and CMV-seronegative.

This rearrangement joins TRBV28 to TRBJ2-3, with 13 bases identical to TRBD2. Trimming at V came to 5 bases and at J to 4 bases, leaving 6 bases not matched to a gene. Germline V gene data show CDR1 as MDHEN and CDR2 as SYDVKM. This CDR3 region has 16 residues. CDR3 nucleotide sequence: TGTGCCAGCAGTATCAGGACTAGCGGGAGTCCAGATACGCAGTATTTT. It encodes CASSIRTSGSPDTQYF. Based on the CDR3 plus reference TRBV28 and TRBJ2-3, the full variable domain is DVKVTQSSRYLVKRTGEKVFLECVQDMDHENMFWYRQDPGLGLRLIYFSYDVKMKEKGDIPEGYSVSREKKERFSLILESASTNQTSMYLCASSIRTSGSPDTQYFGPGTRLTVL.

The chain carries TRBV10-3 and TRBJ2-7, with unresolved D. The V gene lost 7 bases and the J gene lost 1 base, with 8 bases spanning the gap. The CDR3 totals 12 residues. In germline, CDR1 is ENHRY, CDR2 SYGVKD. As DNA, the CDR3 is TGTGCCATCATGGCGGCGTCCTACGAGCAGTACTTC. Residues: CAIMAASYEQYF.

The chain links TRBV7-9 to TRBJ2-1, with 7 bases fitting TRBD1. The germline V gene encodes CDR1 SEHNR and CDR2 FQNEAQ (reference sequence). The CDR3 extends over 16 amino acids. The trim removed 5 bases at V and 1 base at J, leaving 8 bases unmatched. CDR3 protein: CASSRRLGQSYNEQFF. In nucleotides, the CDR3 is TGTGCCAGCAGCCGCCGGTTGGGACAGTCCTACAATGAGCAGTTCTTC.

The CDR3 sequence: CASSSGLTFSGNTIYF. CDR3 DNA: TGTGCCAGCAGTTCCGGACTTACATTCTCTGGAAACACCATATATTTT. The chain employs TRBV28 and TRBJ1-3; the D is unclear. The CDR3 runs to 16 residues. Per germline, CDR1 MDHEN and CDR2 SYDVKM. Trimming pared 4 bases from V and 0 bases from J, leaving 13 bases between. The full variable domain, completed using reference TRBV28 and TRBJ1-3, is DVKVTQSSRYLVKRTGEKVFLECVQDMDHENMFWYRQDPGLGLRLIYFSYDVKMKEKGDIPEGYSVSREKKERFSLILESASTNQTSMYLCASSSGLTFSGNTIYFGEGSWLTVV.

This clone was counted between two and nine times. This chain joins TRBV5-4 and TRBJ1-1, with 10 bases aligning to TRBD1. The CDR3 extends over 15 amino acids. The V gene's germline CDR1 is SGHNT and CDR2 YYREEE (reference sequence). V trimming: 0 bases; J trimming: 6 bases; junction bases outside the gene matches: 5. CDR3: CASSLAGQGVAEAFF. The CDR3 DNA reads TGTGCCAGCAGCTTGGCCGGACAGGGGGTCGCTGAAGCTTTCTTT.

The V call is TRBV7-2, the J call TRBJ2-5; 13 positions match TRBD2. V lost 5 bases and J lost 2; bases outside the gene matches: 8. Germline V gene data show CDR1 as SGHTA and CDR2 as FQGNSA. The CDR3 is 17 amino acids. The CDR3 DNA reads as TGTGCCAGCAGCGTTACCGGGACTAGCGGGGCTCAAGAGACCCAGTACTTC. It codes for CASSVTGTSGAQETQYF.

The sample holds a few counts of this clone. The rearrangement joins TRBV11-2 to TRBJ2-1; D might be TRBD2 (5 bases). V lost 5 bases and J lost 0, with 14 bases in between. This CDR3 comprises 16 residues. Germline values: CDR1 SGHAT, CDR2 FQNNGV. CDR3 DNA: TGTGCCAGCAGCATGCCCCGGGGAAGCTCCTACAATGAGCAGTTCTTC. It codes for CASSMPRGSSYNEQFF.

The chain is built from TRBV28 and TRBJ1-1, with a tentative D call TRBD1 (5 bases). The CDR3 runs to 14 residues. The germline V gene encodes CDR1 MDHEN and CDR2 SYDVKM. The V and J ends lost 7 bases and 1 base respectively, with 13 bases between them. CDR3 bases: TGTGCCAGCACCCTGGCAGGGCCGAACACTGAAGCTTTCTTT. Amino acid sequence: CASTLAGPNTEAFF.

Only one count was recorded for this clone. V usage is TRBV19 and J usage is TRBJ1-1; D ambiguous. The ends were cut back, 1 base at V and 2 bases at J, with 20 bases in the middle. The CDR3 is made up of 18 amino acids. In germline, CDR1 is LNHDA, CDR2 SQIVND (reference sequence). CDR3 sequence (DNA): TGTGCCAGTAGTATAGCTCTGGTGGCAGATATTTCCAACACTGAAGCTTTCTTT. The encoded protein is CASSIALVADISNTEAFF.

The chain uses TRBV28 and TRBJ1-5; TRBD1 agrees at 7 bases. From germline, CDR1 is MDHEN and CDR2 SYDVKM. The V and J ends lost 7 bases and 9 bases, in that order; junction bases with no gene match: 12. This CDR3 comprises 14 residues. The CDR3 DNA is TGTGCCAGCAACACGGGACAGCGCTATTGGCCCCAGCATTTT. Its translation: CASNTGQRYWPQHF. Variable domain in full (rest from reference TRBV28 and TRBJ1-5): DVKVTQSSRYLVKRTGEKVFLECVQDMDHENMFWYRQDPGLGLRLIYFSYDVKMKEKGDIPEGYSVSREKKERFSLILESASTNQTSMYLCASNTGQRYWPQHFGDGTRLSIL.

This clone was seen once. The DNA for the CDR3 is TGTGCCAGCAGCCCCCAGGGCTCTGGGGCCAACGTCCTGACTTTC. Translating gives CASSPQGSGANVLTF. V gene TRBV9 combines with J gene TRBJ2-6; D might be TRBD1 (5 bases). Per the germline V gene, CDR1 is SGDLS and CDR2 is YYNGEE. The CDR3 contains 15 residues. Trimming pared 4 bases from V and 0 bases from J, leaving 8 bases between.

This CDR3 is CASSRDRNYGYTF. The CDR3 DNA follows: TGCGCCAGCAGCAGGGACAGGAACTATGGCTACACCTTC. J is TRBJ1-2 and V is TRBV5-1; 8 positions agree with TRBD1. The length of the CDR3 is 13 residues. V lost 4 bases and J lost 2; bases outside the gene matches: 1. Germline CDR1 SGHRS, CDR2 YFSETQ.

This chain uses TRBV18 with TRBJ1-1; 8 positions agree with TRBD1. This CDR3 contains 15 residues. In germline, CDR1 is KGHSH, CDR2 LQKENI. With V trimmed by 6 bases and J by 5 bases, 11 bases remained unmatched. The CDR3 region has the DNA TGTGCCAGCTCCCTTGACAGGGGAGGGGGGACTGAAGCTTTCTTT. It codes for CASSLDRGGGTEAFF.

This chain links TRBV28 with TRBJ1-3, with D possibly TRBD1 on 5 matching bases. Germline V gene data show CDR1 as MDHEN and CDR2 as SYDVKM. CDR3 size: 15 residues. V lost 4 bases and J lost 4, with 14 bases in between. The CDR3 reads CASSSSGVGGNTIYF. In nucleotides, the CDR3 is TGTGCCAGCAGTTCATCGGGGGTGGGAGGAAACACCATATATTTT. Complete variable domain (other parts from reference TRBV28 and TRBJ1-3): DVKVTQSSRYLVKRTGEKVFLECVQDMDHENMFWYRQDPGLGLRLIYFSYDVKMKEKGDIPEGYSVSREKKERFSLILESASTNQTSMYLCASSSSGVGGNTIYFGEGSWLTVV.

The rearrangement links TRBV5-4 to TRBJ2-1; 7 nucleotides align to TRBD2. This CDR3 is built from 15 residues. Germline V gene data show CDR1 as SGHNT and CDR2 as YYREEE (reference sequence). The trim removed 2 bases at V and 2 bases at J, leaving 4 bases unmatched. In DNA, the CDR3 is TGTGCCAGCAGCTTAATGGGGGGGGCCTACAATGAGCAGTTCTTC. It specifies CASSLMGGAYNEQFF.

The chain recombines TRBV18 with TRBJ2-1; D is unclear. The germline V and J ends were trimmed by 2 bases and 5 bases, with 10 bases remaining between them. Germline-derived CDR1 and CDR2 are KGHSH and LQKENI. The CDR3 loop spans 14 amino acids. CDR3 region: CASSPNAANNEQFF. For the CDR3, the DNA is TGTGCCAGCTCACCAAACGCAGCGAACAATGAGCAGTTCTTC.

V usage is TRBV5-4 and J usage is TRBJ2-7; possible D gene TRBD1, 7 bases. CDR1 SGHNT and CDR2 YYREEE come from the germline V gene (reference sequence). Trimming took 4 bases from V and 3 from J, leaving 17 bases between them. The CDR3 is made up of 15 amino acids. The CDR3 nucleotides are TGTGCCAGCAGCGGGGAGGTCCAGGGGGACTACGAGCAGTACTTC. Protein product: CASSGEVQGDYEQYF.

This chain links TRBV7-2 with TRBJ1-5, with TRBD1 identical over 9 bases. Germline trimming cut 5 bases from V and 5 bases from J; bases unmatched to any gene: 4. The CDR3 has 14 residues. The germline V gene encodes CDR1 SGHTA and CDR2 FQGNSA. CDR3 sequence: CASSRDRVDQPQHF. CDR3 sequence (DNA): TGTGCCAGCAGCCGGGACAGGGTCGATCAGCCCCAGCATTTT.

The chain has TRBV7-9 and TRBJ2-3, with D possibly being TRBD2 (6 bases). The germline gives CDR1 SEHNR, CDR2 FQNEAQ (reference sequence). This CDR3 comprises 10 residues. The V and J ends lost 11 bases and 6 bases respectively, with 9 bases between them. In nucleotides, the CDR3 is TGTGCCGCTGGGGGGGATACGCAGTATTTT. This codes for CAAGGDTQYF.

The chain is built from TRBV19 and TRBJ2-3, with 14 nucleotides matching TRBD2. J gave up 5 bases and V 7 bases, and 8 bases lay outside the gene matches. Germline V CDR1 and CDR2: LNHDA, SQIVND (reference sequence). The CDR3 is 16 amino acids. The CDR3 DNA follows: TGTGCCAGTACCCTGGGACTAGCGGGAGCCGAAGATACGCAGTATTTT. Residues: CASTLGLAGAEDTQYF.

Only one count was recorded for this clone. This chain uses TRBV2 with TRBJ2-1, with TRBD2 identical over 9 bases. CDR3 length: 12 amino acids. Germline CDR1 SNHLY, CDR2 FYNNEI. J lost 13 bases, V lost 3 bases, and 4 bases had no gene match. CDR3 loop: CASSDEAGGQFF. CDR3 nucleotide sequence: TGTGCCAGCAGTGATGAAGCGGGAGGCCAGTTCTTC.

The J gene is TRBJ1-1, the V gene TRBV11-1; TRBD1 matches 7 bases. J lost 4 bases, V lost 6 bases, and 8 bases had no gene match. Germline V gene lookup returns CDR1 SGHAT and CDR2 FQDESV (reference sequence). This CDR3 contains 14 residues. CDR3 DNA sequence: TGTGCCAGCAGTGATACAGGGGTTTTCACTGAAGCTTTCTTT. Translating it yields CASSDTGVFTEAFF.

V usage is TRBV10-3 and J usage is TRBJ2-1; TRBD2 is a possible D gene (5 bases). The germline V gene encodes CDR1 ENHRY and CDR2 SYGVKD. The CDR3 totals 13 residues. V was pared by 5 bases and J by 2 bases, with 7 bases between. The CDR3 nucleotides are TGTGCCATCAGTCCCGGGACCTACAATGAGCAGTTCTTC. As protein: CAISPGTYNEQFF.

This clone has a single count. In nucleotides, the CDR3 is TGCGCCAGCAGCCAAGATTTAAGGGAGCGGGAGATAAATGAGCAGTTCTTC. Translated, it gives CASSQDLREREINEQFF. The V call is TRBV4-1, the J call TRBJ2-1, with 8 nucleotides matching TRBD2. This CDR3 is built from 17 residues. Unmatched junction bases numbered 11, after V lost 0 bases and J lost 7 bases. From germline, CDR1 is MGHRA and CDR2 YSYEKL.